There are a few counts of the clone carrying this T cell receptor (beta chain). The antigen remains undetermined. These data come from a study of CD8 T cells in ankylosing spondylitis. As the method for making TCR beta libraries, quantitative 5'-RACE with molecular barcodes was used. TCRdb re-analysed the 5' RACE reads in MiXCR, keeping a single row per CDR3 protein. In the table there are a few hundred thousand distinct CDR3 sequences, about 17% of which are singletons. Study-level findings and limits: Significantly higher representation of disease-linked clones was reported for matched ankylosing spondylitis synovial fluid. Apparently characteristic of ankylosing spondylitis blood was a TCR beta motif (under ten highly homologous variants). Reactive arthritis synovial fluid and blood previously showed some of these motif variants. Those disease-linked clones were CD8+; they were also relatively rare in peripheral blood.

Trimming removed 6 bases from V and 2 bases from J; junction bases left unmatched: 8. Germline V lookup: CDR1 ENHRY, CDR2 SYGVKD. The CDR3 length is 15 residues. The genes are TRBV10-3 and TRBJ2-3; TRBD2 matches at 7 bases. What was sequenced was blood, either unsorted or a sorted T cell fraction (not recorded which). The receptor was isolated from a male donor with ankylosing spondylitis. CDR3 protein: CAISDRLADTDTQYF. The CDR3 DNA sequence: TGTGCCATCAGCGACCGACTAGCAGACACAGATACGCAGTATTTT.